The clone carrying this T cell receptor beta chain has a handful of counts. This record belongs to a study of T-cell memory formation after mild COVID-19. The CDR3 length is 13 residues. Germline V gives CDR1 DFQATT, CDR2 SNEGSKA (reference sequence). The V end lost 5 bases, the J end lost 8 bases, and 16 bases lay between the germline ends. TCRdb reprocessed the 5' RACE reads via MiXCR and lists one record per CDR3 protein. This table holds roughly 560,000 distinct CDR3 sequences, roughly 20% found once. The gene calls are TRBV20-1 and TRBJ2-1, with D perhaps TRBD1 or TRBD2 (5 bases each). The sequence came from an adult woman who had mild COVID-19 (a few samples of this study predate the infection). Cell type and time point are not known. The sequencing sample was made of PBMCs or a T cell subset sorted from them (not recorded which). The CDR3 loop reads CSAEGRGLDEQFF. The CDR3 nucleotides are TGCAGTGCTGAGGGACGGGGTCTGGATGAGCAGTTCTTC.